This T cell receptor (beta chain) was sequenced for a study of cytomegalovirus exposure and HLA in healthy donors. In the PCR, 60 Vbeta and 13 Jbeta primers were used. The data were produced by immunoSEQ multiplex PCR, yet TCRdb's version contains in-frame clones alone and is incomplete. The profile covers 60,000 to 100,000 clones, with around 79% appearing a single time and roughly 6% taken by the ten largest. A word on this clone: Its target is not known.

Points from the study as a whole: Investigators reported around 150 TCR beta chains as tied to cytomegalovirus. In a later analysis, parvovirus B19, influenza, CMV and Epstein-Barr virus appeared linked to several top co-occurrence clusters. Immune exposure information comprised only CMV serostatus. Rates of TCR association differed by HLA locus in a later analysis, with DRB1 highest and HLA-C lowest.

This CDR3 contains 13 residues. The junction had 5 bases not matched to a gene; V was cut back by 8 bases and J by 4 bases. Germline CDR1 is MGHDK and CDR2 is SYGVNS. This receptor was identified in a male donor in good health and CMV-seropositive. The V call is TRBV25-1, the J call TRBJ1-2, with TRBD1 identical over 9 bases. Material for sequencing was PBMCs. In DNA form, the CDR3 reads TGTGCCAGCGCTCGGACAGGGGTCTATGGCTACACCTTC. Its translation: CASARTGVYGYTF.